Below, 30 T cell receptor beta chains from the same sample are listed, as sequenced in a study of cytomegalovirus exposure and HLA in healthy donors. TCRdb's copy holds only in-frame clones and misses some; the assay was immunoSEQ multiplex PCR. The sample carries about 63,000 clones, around 89% recorded once. The sequenced material came from PBMCs. These receptors were taken from a woman younger than 30 in good health and CMV-seronegative.

The V and J genes are TRBV6-1 and TRBJ1-2, with D possibly TRBD1 on 6 matching bases. With 3 bases removed from V and 7 bases from J, the gap between germline ends came to 27 bases. Germline V lookup: CDR1 MNHNS, CDR2 SASEGT. The CDR3 covers 18 residues. The CDR3 DNA follows: TGTGCCAGCAGTGAGGGGGGGGGCAGGAGGAGACGAGGTGCTGGCTACACCTTC. Residues: CASSEGGGRRRRGAGYTF.

This sequence joins TRBV10-3 and TRBJ1-4; 10 bases align to TRBD1. Germline assignment: CDR1 ENHRY and CDR2 SYGVKD. With 0 bases clipped from V and 7 bases from J, the junction kept 2 bases outside the gene matches. This CDR3 region has 15 residues. For the CDR3, the DNA is TGTGCCATCAGTGAGTCCGGGACAGGGGCTGAAAAACTGTTTTTT. This sequence encodes CAISESGTGAEKLFF.

The chain recombines TRBV2 with TRBJ1-2, with D possibly being TRBD1 (5 bases). The germline V and J ends were trimmed by 3 bases and 4 bases, with 18 bases remaining between them. CDR3 length equals 16 residues. Germline CDR1 is SNHLY and CDR2 is FYNNEI. The CDR3 DNA is TGTGCCAGCAGTGATAGGGATGGCGGGGGACCCTATGGCTACACCTTC. It specifies CASSDRDGGGPYGYTF.

V and J are TRBV5-1 and TRBJ1-4; perhaps TRBD1 as D (6 bases). Trimming removed 3 bases from V and 6 bases from J, with 6 bases in between. CDR3 length: 12 amino acids. The germline V gene encodes CDR1 SGHRS and CDR2 YFSETQ. The CDR3 loop is CASSSGDEKLFF. The CDR3 DNA is TGCGCCAGCAGCTCAGGGGATGAAAAACTGTTTTTT.

This sequence joins TRBV11-3 and TRBJ2-3; 9 nucleotides align to TRBD1. Germline V gives CDR1 SGHNT, CDR2 YENEEA. With V trimmed by 4 bases and J by 0 bases, 11 bases remained unmatched. The CDR3 is made up of 18 amino acids. The CDR3 DNA sequence: TGTGCCAGCAGCTCCCGGGACAGGGACCGCGGAAGCACAGATACGCAGTATTTT. It translates to CASSSRDRDRGSTDTQYF.

This sequence joins TRBV11-2 and TRBJ2-1; 7 positions match TRBD2. Germline assignment: CDR1 SGHAT and CDR2 FQNNGV. The CDR3 has 15 amino acids. V trimming: 3 bases; J trimming: 6 bases; junction bases outside the gene matches: 8. The CDR3 is CASSFGAGRVNEQFF. DNA of the CDR3: TGTGCCAGCAGCTTTGGCGCAGGGAGGGTCAATGAGCAGTTCTTC.

This chain uses TRBV6-1 with TRBJ2-7; D not resolved. CDR3 length: 12 amino acids. V shed 2 bases and J shed 6 bases, with 8 bases lying between them. Germline-derived CDR1 and CDR2 are MNHNS and SASEGT. The CDR3 DNA reads as TGTGCCAGCAGTGAATTACAGCTCGAGCAGTACTTC. Translated, it gives CASSELQLEQYF.

This clone was seen only once. V and J are TRBV5-1 and TRBJ2-2, with D uncertain. The germline CDR1 and CDR2 sequences are SGHRS and YFSETQ. With 1 base removed from V and 3 bases from J, the gap between germline ends came to 7 bases. This CDR3 spans 14 amino acids. CDR3 DNA: TGCGCCAGCAGCTTGACATCAGACACCGGGGAGCTGTTTTTT. Amino acids: CASSLTSDTGELFF.

Points on this clone: No DNA is shown, since the ends of the CDR3 on it are uncertain; the CDR3 is the one TCRdb lists. The V call is TRBV10-2, the J call TRBJ1-1; no check of the table's D call, TRBD1, against the DNA was made. The CDR3 is 16 amino acids long, termini counted. Germline V gives CDR1 WSHSY, CDR2 SAAADI. Here the CDR3 reads CASSDFRGQGATEAFF.

This sequence joins TRBV4-1 and TRBJ2-3; tentative D call: TRBD2 (6 bases). The V gene's germline CDR1 is MGHRA and CDR2 YSYEKL. This CDR3 spans 15 amino acids. Between the trimmed V and J ends, which lost 4 bases and 0 bases, there was a span of 11 bases. As DNA, the CDR3 is TGCGCCAGCAGCCGCAGTGGGGGGAGCACAGATACGCAGTATTTT. Residues: CASSRSGGSTDTQYF.

The chain links TRBV7-2 to TRBJ2-1; 11 nucleotides line up with TRBD2. Germline CDR1 is SGHTA and CDR2 is FQGNSA. The CDR3 is made up of 15 amino acids. J gave up 10 bases and V 2 bases, and 7 bases lay outside the gene matches. CDR3 amino acids: CASSLRLAGQSEQFF. The DNA of the CDR3 is TGTGCCAGCAGCTTACGACTAGCGGGGCAATCGGAGCAGTTCTTC.

The chain couples TRBV14 to TRBJ2-7, with unresolved D. Germline V CDR1 and CDR2: SGHDN, FVKESK. V gave up 0 bases and J gave up 6 bases, with 9 bases separating them. The CDR3 is 13 amino acids. The CDR3 loop is CASSQDPSPEQYF. For the CDR3, the DNA is TGTGCCAGCAGCCAAGATCCCAGTCCCGAGCAGTACTTC.

The rearrangement joins TRBV15 to TRBJ1-1; 8 nucleotides match TRBD1. Germline-derived CDR1 and CDR2 are LNHNV and YYDKDF (reference sequence). The CDR3 has 14 residues. The V segment lost 8 bases and the J segment 5 bases; nucleotides outside the gene matches: 10. The CDR3 region is CATEDRAGFTEAFF. Here the CDR3 DNA reads TGTGCCACCGAGGACAGGGCGGGTTTTACTGAAGCTTTCTTT.

The gene calls are TRBV18 and TRBJ2-3, with 10 nucleotides matching TRBD1. V shed 3 bases, J shed 7 bases, and the junction held 7 bases outside the gene matches. The CDR3 is 15 residues long. Germline loops: CDR1 KGHSH, CDR2 LQKENI. In DNA form, the CDR3 reads TGTGCCAGCTCACCTCCGACAGGGGGCCTGAATACGCAGTATTTT. It is translated as CASSPPTGGLNTQYF. The whole variable domain, remainder taken from reference TRBV18 and TRBJ2-3, is NAGVMQNPRHLVRRRGQEARLRCSPMKGHSHVYWYRQLPEEGLKFMVYLQKENIIDESGMPKERFSAEFPKEGPSILRIQQVVRGDSAAYFCASSPPTGGLNTQYFGPGTRLTVL.

J is TRBJ2-6 and V is TRBV18; D is perhaps TRBD2 (7 bases). The V and J ends lost 4 bases and 3 bases respectively, with 16 bases between them. The CDR3 has 17 residues. The germline CDR1 and CDR2 sequences are KGHSH and LQKENI. The CDR3 region is CASSLSAGAGGANVLTF. The CDR3 DNA reads TGTGCCAGCTCACTATCGGCGGGGGCAGGTGGGGCCAACGTCCTGACTTTC.

The rearrangement uses TRBV25-1 and TRBJ1-4; no clear D gene. Looked up from germline, CDR1 is MGHDK and CDR2 is SYGVNS. This CDR3 comprises 14 residues. V lost 0 bases and J lost 8, with 10 bases in between. As DNA, the CDR3 is TGTGCCAGCAGTGAATACAGCGAGGAAGAAAAACTGTTTTTT. This codes for CASSEYSEEEKLFF.

This clone was observed a single time. CDR3 DNA sequence: TGCGCCAGCAGCGATCGGACAGGGTTCATGAACACTGAAGCTTTCTTT. It is translated as CASSDRTGFMNTEAFF. The rearrangement joins TRBV5-1 to TRBJ1-1; 8 bases are shared with TRBD1. Trimming took 4 bases from V and 0 from J; bases not matched to a gene: 8. The CDR3 is 16 residues long. Germline V gene sequence: CDR1 SGHRS, CDR2 YFSETQ.

V and J are TRBV7-2 and TRBJ2-1; D may be TRBD1 (7 bases). CDR3 length equals 11 residues. From germline, CDR1 is SGHTA and CDR2 FQGNSA. The V and J ends lost 7 bases and 9 bases respectively, with 10 bases between them. CDR3 region: CASTQGGEQFF. CDR3 DNA sequence: TGTGCCAGCACCCAGGGGGGTGAGCAGTTCTTC.

J is TRBJ1-4 and V is TRBV5-1, with 9 bases that match TRBD1. Looked up from germline, CDR1 is SGHRS and CDR2 is YFSETQ. Trimming removed 5 bases from V and 2 bases from J; junction bases left unmatched: 7. The CDR3 length is 16 residues. DNA of the CDR3: TGCGCCAGCAGATCCGGGACAGGGAGCACTAATGAAAAACTGTTTTTT. It is translated as CASRSGTGSTNEKLFF.

The gene calls are TRBV11-2 and TRBJ1-2, with TRBD1 as a possible D gene (6 bases). V dropped 5 bases and J dropped 4 bases, with 17 bases sitting between them. Germline loops: CDR1 SGHAT, CDR2 FQNNGV. This CDR3 contains 15 residues. CDR3 sequence (DNA): TGTGCCAGCAGCAATCCGCCGGGGGGCGGCTATGGCTACACCTTC. This gives the protein CASSNPPGGGYGYTF.

V gene TRBV11-2 combines with J gene TRBJ1-5, with D uncertain. V was trimmed by 5 bases and J by 7 bases, leaving 18 bases between them. CDR3 length: 15 residues. Germline V gene data show CDR1 as SGHAT and CDR2 as FQNNGV. CDR3 residues: CASSAHPGAGQPQHF. CDR3 DNA sequence: TGTGCCAGCAGCGCCCATCCGGGCGCGGGGCAGCCCCAGCATTTT.

The rearrangement links TRBV7-2 to TRBJ2-3, with D tentatively TRBD2 (7 bases). The V end was cut by 1 base, the J end by 6 bases, with 20 bases between. Germline V gene data show CDR1 as SGHTA and CDR2 as FQGNSA. The CDR3 extends over 17 amino acids. This CDR3 is CASSLVGGGDSPDTQYF. As DNA, the CDR3 is TGTGCCAGCAGCTTAGTGGGAGGGGGAGACAGCCCGGATACGCAGTATTTT.

The gene calls are TRBV5-4 and TRBJ2-1; 11 bases align to TRBD2. This CDR3 contains 16 residues. With V trimmed by 5 bases and J by 4 bases, 8 bases remained unmatched. The germline CDR1 and CDR2 sequences are SGHNT and YYREEE (reference sequence). As DNA, the CDR3 is TGTGCCAGCAGATCACTAGCGGGAGATCAGTACAATGAGCAGTTCTTC. This gives the protein CASRSLAGDQYNEQFF. Drawing the rest from reference TRBV5-4 and TRBJ2-1, the complete variable domain is ETGVTQSPTHLIKTRGQQVTLRCSSQSGHNTVSWYQQALGQGPQFIFQYYREEENGRGNFPPRFSGLQFPNYSSELNVNALELDDSALYLCASRSLAGDQYNEQFFGPGTRLTVL.

The chain carries TRBV11-3 and TRBJ2-7, with D possibly TRBD2 on 6 matching bases. CDR3 size: 14 residues. Trimming took 1 base from V and 7 from J, leaving 14 bases between them. Per germline, CDR1 SGHNT and CDR2 YENEEA. The CDR3 DNA is TGTGCCAGCAGCTTAGGCGGGACCTCGGGGGAGCAGTACTTC. It specifies CASSLGGTSGEQYF.

The chain carries TRBV15 and TRBJ2-7; 7 bases are a match to TRBD1. Germline V gives CDR1 LNHNV, CDR2 YYDKDF (reference sequence). The J segment lost 4 bases and the V segment lost 4 bases, leaving 7 bases of the junction unmatched. The CDR3 contains 14 residues. Here the CDR3 reads CATSTRQGLYEQYF. CDR3 nucleotide sequence: TGTGCCACCAGCACAAGACAGGGTTTGTACGAGCAGTACTTC.

The chain carries TRBV5-5 and TRBJ1-2; 7 bases match TRBD1. The trim removed 4 bases at V and 5 bases at J, leaving 11 bases unmatched. CDR1 and CDR2 (germline): SGHKS, YYEKEE (reference sequence). The CDR3 spans 15 residues. The CDR3 loop reads CASSRGTADDYGYTF. The CDR3 nucleotides are TGTGCCAGCAGCCGAGGGACAGCTGATGATTATGGCTACACCTTC.

This chain uses TRBV27 with TRBJ2-1; TRBD1 might be the D (5 bases). V was cut by 0 bases and J by 2 bases, with 17 bases left in between. The CDR3 has 18 residues. Germline CDR1 and CDR2: MNHEY and SMNVEV (reference sequence). The CDR3 region is CASSLSMDTEGPYNEQFF. CDR3 nucleotides: TGTGCCAGCAGTTTATCGATGGACACCGAAGGCCCCTACAATGAGCAGTTCTTC.

V gene TRBV30 combines with J gene TRBJ2-5; D perhaps matches TRBD2 (5 bases). The V gene's germline CDR1 is GTSNPN and CDR2 SVGIG (reference sequence). The CDR3 covers 15 residues. Deletions cut 3 bases from V and 1 base from J, with 15 bases between. The CDR3 bases are TGTGCCTGGAGCGGCGGGCGGAGTTTCCAAGAGACCCAGTACTTC. It translates to CAWSGGRSFQETQYF. Drawing the rest from reference TRBV30 and TRBJ2-5, the complete variable domain is SQTIHQWPATLVQPVGSPLSLECTVEGTSNPNLYWYRQAAGRGLQLLFYSVGIGQISSEVPQNLSASRPQDRQFILSSKKLLLSDSGFYLCAWSGGRSFQETQYFGPGTRLLVL.

The rearrangement links TRBV7-8 to TRBJ1-1; D remains ambiguous. The CDR3 has 17 amino acids. Trimming removed 6 bases at V and 3 bases at J, with 23 bases between. The germline gives CDR1 SGHVS, CDR2 FQNEAQ. The CDR3 protein is CASRTSQARNTHTEAFF. The DNA of the CDR3 is TGTGCCAGCAGGACATCCCAGGCACGAAATACCCACACTGAAGCTTTCTTT.

The chain recombines TRBV12-1 with TRBJ2-1; the table gives TRBD2 as D, unverified against the DNA. TRBV12-1 is a recognized pseudogene. The CDR3 totals 14 residues. Here the CDR3 DNA reads TGTGCCAGCAGCTTTAGCGGGAGAGGCAATGAGCAGTTCTTC. Its translation: CASSFSGRGNEQFF.